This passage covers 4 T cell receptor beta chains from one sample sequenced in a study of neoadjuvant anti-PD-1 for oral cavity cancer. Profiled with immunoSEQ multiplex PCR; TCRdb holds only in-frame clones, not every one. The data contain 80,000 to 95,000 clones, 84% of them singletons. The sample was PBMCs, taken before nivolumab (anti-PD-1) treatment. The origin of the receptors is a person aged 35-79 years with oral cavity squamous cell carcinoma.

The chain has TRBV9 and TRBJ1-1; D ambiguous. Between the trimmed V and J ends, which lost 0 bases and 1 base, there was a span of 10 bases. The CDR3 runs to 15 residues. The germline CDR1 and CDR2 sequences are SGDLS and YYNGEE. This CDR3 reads CASSVGLAGNTEAFF. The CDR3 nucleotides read TGTGCCAGCAGCGTAGGTTTAGCGGGGAACACTGAAGCTTTCTTT.

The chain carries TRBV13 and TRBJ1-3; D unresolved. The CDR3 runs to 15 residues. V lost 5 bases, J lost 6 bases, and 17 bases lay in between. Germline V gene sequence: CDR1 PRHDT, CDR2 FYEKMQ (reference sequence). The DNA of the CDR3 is TGTGCCAGCAGCCGCCCCCGGGAGCCGATAAACACCATATATTTT. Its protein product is CASSRPREPINTIYF.

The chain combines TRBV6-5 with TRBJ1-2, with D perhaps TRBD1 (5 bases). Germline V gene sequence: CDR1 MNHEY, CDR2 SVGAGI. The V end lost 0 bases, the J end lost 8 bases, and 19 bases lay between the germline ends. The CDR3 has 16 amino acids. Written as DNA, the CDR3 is TGTGCCAGCAGTTACTCGGCGCGGGGGAGTCAATCGGGCTACACCTTC. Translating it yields CASSYSARGSQSGYTF.

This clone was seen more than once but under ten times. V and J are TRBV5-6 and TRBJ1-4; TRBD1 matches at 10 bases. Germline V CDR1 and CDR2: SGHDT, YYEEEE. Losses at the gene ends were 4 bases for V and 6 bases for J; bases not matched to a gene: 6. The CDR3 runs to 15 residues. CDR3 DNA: TGTGCCAGCAGCGGAGCCGGGACAGGGGATGAAAAACTGTTTTTT. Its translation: CASSGAGTGDEKLFF.